This T cell receptor beta chain was obtained from a study of cytomegalovirus exposure and HLA in healthy donors. Study-wide background: An earlier analysis identified some 110 million unique TCR beta sequences in approximately 170 million T cells. The study, taken as a whole, reports: TCR beta sequences reportedly predicted most subjects' HLA-A and HLA-B alleles accurately.

PCR amplification relied on 60 Vbeta primers (plus 13 Jbeta primers). Original processing notes: Later, some 75 million unique TCR beta chains were counted in an analysis, and some 9.9 million of them were shared. TCRdb's copy holds only in-frame clones and misses some; the assay was immunoSEQ multiplex PCR. Clone size and V and J calls were adopted from that table, with D and trimming inferred from the DNA. The sample table includes about 77,000 clones. In regard to this clone: Its matching antigen is unknown.

This CDR3 is 14 amino acids long. Germline V gene data show CDR1 as MNHNY and CDR2 as SVGAGI (reference sequence). V lost 6 bases, J lost 12 bases, and 20 bases lay in between. The source material was PBMCs. This clonotype originated in a man between 45 and 60 years old in good health and CMV-seropositive. This chain links TRBV6-6 with TRBJ1-4; the D is unclear. CDR3 protein: CASSELDSPKELFF. For the CDR3, the DNA is TGTGCCAGCAGCGAACTGGACTCTCCGAAGGAACTGTTTTTT.